This T cell receptor beta chain was identified in a study of T cells after yellow fever vaccination. Study-level results: It was the secondary response that reached its peak faster, day 5 versus 15, but it was weaker. After the booster, 95% to 98% of CD4 and 88% of CD8 primary-response clones were re-detected.

Germline-derived CDR1 and CDR2 are SGHRS and YFSETQ. With V trimmed by 7 bases and J by 3 bases, 10 bases remained unmatched. The CDR3 runs 16 residues. This clonotype was seen at least ten times. A process of 5'RACE template switching, which added a universal primer site and UMIs, was used to make TCR cDNA. TCRdb independently ran MiXCR on the 5' RACE reads; one entry per CDR3 protein. This sample has some 48,000 distinct CDR3 sequences, with around 6.5% found just once. This TCR was recovered from a young man who received the YFV17D yellow fever vaccine. Sequencing was performed on PBMCs, either bulk or a sorted T-cell subset (CD4+, CD8+, memory, or dextramer-sorted; not recorded which), taken 45 days after the yellow fever booster vaccination. The chain employs TRBV5-1 and TRBJ2-3; TRBD1 matches 11 bases. In nucleotides, the CDR3 is TGCGCCAGCCGGACAGGGGGCGCATCGGGAACAGATACGCAGTATTTT. Translating it yields CASRTGGASGTDTQYF.